A selection of T cell receptor beta chains follows, all from one sample in a study of T-cell memory formation after mild COVID-19. TCRdb reprocessed the 5' RACE reads with MiXCR, giving one entry per CDR3 protein. This sample has roughly 350,000 distinct CDR3 sequences, with around a fifth found just once. The sequenced material came from PBMCs or a T cell subset sorted from them (not recorded which). These receptors were collected from an adult woman who had mild COVID-19 (a few samples of this study predate the infection). Cell type and time point are not known. CDR3s include the opening cysteine and the closing phenylalanine or tryptophan. The D gene is left open where the match is weak. Clone size is shown for a subset of rows, as once, few, many or a class of expanded clone.

CDR3,DNA,D,J,V,size
CASMTGRNEQFF,TGTGCCAGTATGACAGGGCGCAATGAGCAGTTCTTC,TRBD1,TRBJ2-1,TRBV12-3/TRBV12-4,few
CATGQGGFSYNEQFF,TGCGCCACTGGTCAAGGCGGGTTCTCCTACAATGAGCAGTTCTTC,-,TRBJ2-1,TRBV5-1,-
CASRSLAGAEETQYF,TGTGCCAGCAGAAGCCTAGCGGGAGCCGAGGAGACCCAGTACTTC,TRBD2,TRBJ2-5,TRBV6-5,-
CSGGGLAGYEQYF,TGCAGTGGAGGGGGACTAGCGGGCTACGAGCAGTACTTC,TRBD2,TRBJ2-7,TRBV20-1,-
CASSIGQLIQETQYF,TGCGCCAGCAGCATTGGCCAGCTGATCCAAGAGACCCAGTACTTC,-,TRBJ2-5,TRBV4-1,-
CASRSGTGLTDTQYF,TGTGCCAGCAGGTCCGGGACAGGGCTCACAGATACGCAGTATTTT,TRBD1,TRBJ2-3,TRBV6-5,few
CASSFSRTTDTQYF,TGTGCCAGCAGTTTCTCGCGGACCACAGATACGCAGTATTTT,-,TRBJ2-3,TRBV12-3/TRBV12-4,few
CASSRTSGGTDTQYF,TGCGCCAGCAGCCGGACTAGTGGGGGCACAGATACGCAGTATTTT,TRBD2,TRBJ2-3,TRBV4-1,many
CSARDSVSSGRGLAF,TGCAGTGCTAGAGATTCGGTCTCTAGCGGGAGGGGATTGGCCTTC,TRBD2,TRBJ2-1,TRBV20-1,-
CASSHLQGFSTDTQYF,TGCGCCAGCAGCCATTTACAGGGATTTAGCACAGATACGCAGTATTTT,-,TRBJ2-3,TRBV4-1,-
CASSSREGSYNEQFF,TGTGCCAGCAGCTCCAGGGAGGGTTCCTACAATGAGCAGTTCTTC,TRBD2,TRBJ2-1,TRBV5-4,many
CASLAGTNTGELFF,TGTGCCAGCTTGGCAGGGACGAACACCGGGGAGCTGTTTTTT,-,TRBJ2-2,TRBV5-4,few
CASSAHGTEPYEQYF,TGTGCCAGCAGTGCCCACGGGACAGAGCCCTACGAGCAGTACTTC,TRBD1,TRBJ2-7,TRBV2,-
CASSDTTYEQYF,TGCGCCAGCAGCGACACGACCTACGAGCAGTACTTC,-,TRBJ2-7,TRBV5-1,many
CSARGPLETDNSPLHF,TGCAGTGCTAGAGGGCCTTTGGAGACAGACAATTCACCCCTCCACTTT,-,TRBJ1-6,TRBV20-1,few
CASSLTGVGQPQHF,TGTGCCAGCAGCCTGACGGGGGTAGGTCAGCCCCAGCATTTT,-,TRBJ1-5,TRBV7-9,-
CASSAQGAGTEAFF,TGTGCCAGCTCCGCACAGGGGGCAGGCACTGAAGCTTTCTTT,TRBD1,TRBJ1-1,TRBV18,few
CALGTGPGQAIQYF,TGTGCCCTCGGGACAGGTCCAGGCCAGGCCATTCAGTACTTC,TRBD1,TRBJ2-4,TRBV30,few
CASSLRTGGGYTF,TGTGCCAGCAGTCTCAGGACAGGGGGTGGCTACACCTTC,TRBD1,TRBJ1-2,TRBV12-3/TRBV12-4,few
CASSFRLGTGGHTGELFF,TGTGCCAGCAGTTTCAGGCTCGGGACAGGGGGCCACACCGGGGAGCTGTTTTTT,TRBD1,TRBJ2-2,TRBV12-3/TRBV12-4,few
CASSGTGAGETQYF,TGTGCCAGCAGTGGGACAGGGGCTGGGGAGACCCAGTACTTC,TRBD1,TRBJ2-5,TRBV9,many
CSASLGPSNQPQHF,TGCAGTGCTAGTTTGGGCCCCAGCAATCAGCCCCAGCATTTT,-,TRBJ1-5,TRBV20-1,-
CASSTDRRSSGNTIYF,TGTGCCAGCAGCACGGACAGGAGAAGCTCTGGAAACACCATATATTTT,TRBD1,TRBJ1-3,TRBV7-8,few
CASTPGRGAYNEQFF,TGTGCCAGCACCCCGGGAAGAGGCGCCTACAATGAGCAGTTCTTC,-,TRBJ2-1,TRBV7-9,many
CASSAGTSGEETQYF,TGTGCCAGCAGTGCGGGGACTAGCGGGGAAGAGACCCAGTACTTC,TRBD2,TRBJ2-5,TRBV6-1,-
CASSLDWINPGASRQETQYF,TGTGCCAGCAGCTTAGACTGGATTAATCCGGGGGCCTCACGCCAAGAGACCCAGTACTTC,-,TRBJ2-5,TRBV7-9,few
CASWDRLLDNEQFF,TGTGCCAGCTGGGACCGCCTCCTCGACAATGAGCAGTTCTTC,-,TRBJ2-1,TRBV7-9,-
CASTSPGQGPTDTQYF,TGTGCCAGTACTTCACCGGGACAGGGGCCCACAGATACGCAGTATTTT,TRBD1,TRBJ2-3,TRBV19,-
CASSLEEGPTQYF,TGTGCCAGCAGCTTGGAGGAGGGACCCACGCAGTATTTT,-,TRBJ2-3,TRBV7-2,-
CASSQNDIAYEQYF,TGTGCCAGCAGCCAGAATGACATTGCCTACGAGCAGTACTTC,-,TRBJ2-7,TRBV7-9,few
CASRWTGNEKLFF,TGTGCCAGCAGGTGGACCGGGAATGAAAAACTGTTTTTT,-,TRBJ1-4,TRBV6-6,-
CASSLEGVDIQYF,TGCGCCAGCAGCTTGGAGGGGGTAGACATTCAGTACTTC,-,TRBJ2-4,TRBV5-1,few
CASSSTGAASYEQYF,TGTGCCAGCAGCTCCACGGGGGCTGCCTCCTACGAGCAGTACTTC,-,TRBJ2-7,TRBV7-6,-
CASSPLSASSYNEQFF,TGTGCCAGCAGTCCTTTGTCGGCTAGCTCGTACAATGAGCAGTTCTTC,-,TRBJ2-1,TRBV9,many
CASSYSESLDTQYF,TGTGCCAGCAGTTACTCCGAGAGTTTGGATACGCAGTATTTT,-,TRBJ2-3,TRBV6-5,-
CASSDGERGEQFF,TGTGCCAGCAGTGACGGAGAGCGGGGAGAGCAGTTCTTC,TRBD2,TRBJ2-1,TRBV6-4,few
CASSLAGGLQPQHF,TGTGCCAGCAGCTTAGCGGGGGGATTGCAGCCCCAGCATTTT,-,TRBJ1-5,TRBV7-9,-
CASSVAGRGFDEQYF,TGTGCCAGCAGCGTAGCGGGAAGGGGGTTCGACGAGCAGTACTTC,-,TRBJ2-7,TRBV9,-
CADSLGGVSYNEQFF,TGTGCCGATTCTTTGGGAGGGGTCTCCTACAATGAGCAGTTCTTC,TRBD2,TRBJ2-1,TRBV12-3/TRBV12-4,few
CASSFPEDGWDTEAFF,TGTGCCAGCAGCTTCCCGGAAGATGGGTGGGACACTGAAGCTTTCTTT,-,TRBJ1-1,TRBV7-8,-
CASSFQPETQYF,TGCGCCAGCAGCTTCCAGCCAGAGACCCAGTACTTC,-,TRBJ2-5,TRBV5-1,-
CASSLEPVYNEQFF,TGCGCCAGCAGCTTGGAACCTGTGTACAATGAGCAGTTCTTC,-,TRBJ2-1,TRBV5-1,few
CASSYRVTENTGELFF,TGTGCCAGCAGCTACCGGGTCACAGAGAACACCGGGGAGCTGTTTTTT,-,TRBJ2-2,TRBV11-2,few
CASSQRTPGTDTQYF,TGTGCCAGCAGTCAAAGAACCCCCGGGACAGATACGCAGTATTTT,-,TRBJ2-3,TRBV7-6,-
CASSESAKTGELFF,TGTGCCAGCTCGGAGTCCGCCAAGACCGGGGAGCTGTTTTTT,-,TRBJ2-2,TRBV9,-